Following are 12 T cell receptor beta chains from one sample sequenced in a study of response to subunit inactivated influenza vaccine. MiXCR, applied by TCRdb to the RT-PCR reads, yields one record per CDR3 protein. The sample lists 450,000 to 550,000 distinct CDR3 sequences, about 25% occurring once. Here the sequenced sample was CD4+ T cells sorted from PBMCs, taken more than 4 days after vaccination. The receptors stem from a man in his fifties who received an inactivated influenza vaccine.

The chain joins TRBV7-3 to TRBJ2-7; the D call may be TRBD1 or TRBD2 (5 bases each). The CDR3 totals 14 residues. The V gene lost 5 bases and the J gene lost 2 bases, with 13 bases spanning the gap. CDR1 and CDR2 (germline): SGHTA, FQGTGA. DNA for the CDR3: TGTGCCAGCAGCCCCCGAGAGGGACCCTACGAGCAGTACTTC. It specifies CASSPREGPYEQYF.

The chain uses TRBV5-4 and TRBJ2-5, with D possibly TRBD1 on 6 matching bases. The CDR3 has 14 residues. Trimming left V 4 bases short and J 0 bases short, with 10 bases between. Germline V CDR1 and CDR2: SGHNT, YYREEE (reference sequence). CDR3 sequence (DNA): TGTGCCAGCAGCCCGGACAGCCACCAAGAGACCCAGTACTTC. Protein product: CASSPDSHQETQYF.

The chain is built from TRBV6-1 and TRBJ1-1, with 8 bases lining up with TRBD1. This CDR3 contains 14 residues. The V segment lost 6 bases and the J segment 3 bases; nucleotides outside the gene matches: 6. Germline V lookup: CDR1 MNHNS, CDR2 SASEGT. The CDR3 here is CASSTRQGHTEAFF. The CDR3 DNA follows: TGTGCCAGCAGCACAAGACAGGGGCACACTGAAGCTTTCTTT.

This clonotype was seen more than once but under ten times. This chain uses TRBV7-9 with TRBJ1-2, with no clear D. The germline V and J ends were trimmed by 1 base and 7 bases, with 7 bases remaining between them. There are 12 residues in the CDR3. Germline assignment: CDR1 SEHNR and CDR2 FQNEAQ (reference sequence). For the CDR3, the DNA is TGTGCCAGCAGCTTAGTCGCCTCTGGCTACACCTTC. Protein: CASSLVASGYTF.

In this sample, this clonotype turned up a few times. This sequence joins TRBV6-5 and TRBJ2-7; the D gene is possibly TRBD2 (5 bases). V lost 2 bases to trimming and J lost 0 bases, with 11 bases between them. The CDR3 has 15 residues. The germline V gene encodes CDR1 MNHEY and CDR2 SVGAGI. The CDR3 reads CASSYVSRGSYEQYF. The CDR3 region has the DNA TGTGCCAGCAGTTACGTTTCCCGGGGCTCCTACGAGCAGTACTTC.

This clonotype was found a few times. The chain has TRBV15 and TRBJ2-3; D call uncertain. CDR1 and CDR2 (germline): LNHNV, YYDKDF (reference sequence). The V gene lost 8 bases and the J gene lost 6 bases, with 18 bases spanning the gap. The length of the CDR3 is 14 residues. The CDR3 loop is CATVNGQAHDTQYF. The CDR3 bases are TGTGCCACCGTCAATGGGCAGGCACATGATACGCAGTATTTT.

This clonotype was counted a few times. The chain carries TRBV29-1 and TRBJ2-3, with D tentatively TRBD1 or TRBD2 (5 bases each). Trimming stripped 2 bases from V and 4 bases from J, with 10 bases between. There are 13 residues in the CDR3. The V gene's germline CDR1 is SQVTM and CDR2 ANQGSEA. CDR3 coding DNA: TGCAGCGTTGAATCTGGGGGAGCAGATACGCAGTATTTT. It encodes CSVESGGADTQYF.

This clonotype has only a few counts. The chain employs TRBV29-1 and TRBJ2-3; 8 bases are shared with TRBD1. The V and J ends lost 7 bases and 1 base, in that order; junction bases with no gene match: 10. The CDR3 covers 15 residues. Germline V lookup: CDR1 SQVTM, CDR2 ANQGSEA. The CDR3 sequence is CSAVGQGRRTDTQYF. Written as DNA, the CDR3 is TGCAGCGCCGTCGGACAGGGTCGGCGCACAGATACGCAGTATTTT.

This clonotype occurred a few times. For the CDR3, the DNA is TGTGCCAGCAGCCACTCCGCCGGGGAGCTGTTTTTT. As protein: CASSHSAGELFF. The V and J genes are TRBV6-6 and TRBJ2-2; D remains unclear. V was shortened by 6 bases and J by 6 bases, with 8 bases between the two germline ends. This CDR3 spans 12 amino acids. From germline, CDR1 is MNHNY and CDR2 SVGAGI (reference sequence).

This clonotype was seen only a few times. The chain links TRBV11-2 to TRBJ2-3, with a tentative D call TRBD1 (5 bases). The CDR3 length is 15 residues. Trimming took 5 bases from V and 1 from J, leaving 13 bases between them. From germline, CDR1 is SGHAT and CDR2 FQNNGV. CDR3 amino acids: CASSPSGRGTDTQYF. The CDR3 DNA follows: TGTGCCAGCAGCCCATCAGGGCGAGGCACAGATACGCAGTATTTT. Supplemented by reference TRBV11-2 and TRBJ2-3, the full variable domain reads EAGVAQSPRYKIIEKRQSVAFWCNPISGHATLYWYQQILGQGPKLLIQFQNNGVVDDSQLPKDRFSAERLKGVDSTLKIQPAKLEDSAVYLCASSPSGRGTDTQYFGPGTRLTVL.

The J gene is TRBJ2-5, the V gene TRBV7-2; TRBD2 agrees at 8 bases. Unmatched junction bases numbered 7, after V lost 3 bases and J lost 4 bases. The CDR3 spans 15 residues. Germline V gene sequence: CDR1 SGHTA, CDR2 FQGNSA. The CDR3 DNA sequence: TGTGCCAGCAGCTTGAATGGCGGGGGGCTAGAGACCCAGTACTTC. It codes for CASSLNGGGLETQYF.

The chain employs TRBV10-3 and TRBJ2-5; D possibly uses TRBD1 or TRBD2 (6 bases each). Germline lookup yields CDR1 ENHRY and CDR2 SYGVKD. The CDR3 is 14 residues long. V lost 5 bases and J lost 5, with 15 bases in between. CDR3 protein: CAISRGARKETQYF. The CDR3 DNA sequence: TGTGCCATCAGTAGGGGGGCGCGGAAGGAGACCCAGTACTTC.